Listed below are T cell receptor beta chains from one sample, sequenced in a study of graft-versus-host responses after intestinal transplantation. Profiling relied on immunoSEQ multiplex PCR, and the TCRdb table lists in-frame clones only, not all of them. The sample has over 75,000 clones, 85% to 95% seen once. Their target antigens are unknown. Material: unstimulated CD8+ T cells sorted from spleen or lymph node cells, obtained before transplant. Every receptor here comes from a human donor who was the organ donor for an intestinal transplant. CDR3s include the opening cysteine and the closing phenylalanine or tryptophan. D genes are given only for firm matches. Expanded clones get a size class; other rows say once, few or many, or leave the size out.

j_call: TRBJ2-3; cdr3_length: 14; clone_size: .; v_call: TRBV6-6; d_call: TRBD2; cdr3_aa: CASSQLASTDTQYF; cdr3_nt: TGTGCCAGCAGCCAACTAGCGAGCACAGATACGCAGTATTTT
j_call: TRBJ2-5; cdr3_length: 18; clone_size: .; v_call: TRBV10-1; d_call: TRBD1; cdr3_aa: CASSSRPGQGPEQETQYF; cdr3_nt: TGCGCCAGCAGCTCAAGACCGGGACAGGGGCCCGAACAAGAGACCCAGTACTTC
j_call: TRBJ1-6; cdr3_length: 15; clone_size: .; v_call: TRBV28; d_call: .; cdr3_aa: CASSHGISGNSPLHF; cdr3_nt: TGTGCCAGCAGTCACGGAATCTCGGGTAATTCACCCCTCCACTTT
j_call: TRBJ2-3; cdr3_length: 16; clone_size: .; v_call: TRBV9; d_call: TRBD2; cdr3_aa: CASSVNHRGGSNTQYF; cdr3_nt: TGTGCCAGCAGCGTAAATCATCGGGGGGGGAGTAATACGCAGTATTTT
j_call: TRBJ2-7; cdr3_length: 14; clone_size: .; v_call: TRBV9; d_call: TRBD1; cdr3_aa: CASSPGQGLSEQYF; cdr3_nt: TGTGCCAGCAGCCCAGGACAGGGTTTAAGCGAGCAGTACTTC
j_call: TRBJ1-2; cdr3_length: 13; clone_size: once; v_call: TRBV5-4; d_call: .; cdr3_aa: CASSLHLEHGYTF; cdr3_nt: TGTGCCAGCAGCTTACACCTGGAGCATGGCTACACCTTC
j_call: TRBJ2-2; cdr3_length: 16; clone_size: .; v_call: TRBV10-2; d_call: TRBD2; cdr3_aa: CASSASREAITGELFF; cdr3_nt: TGCGCCAGCAGTGCTTCGCGGGAGGCGATAACCGGGGAGCTGTTTTTT
j_call: TRBJ2-7; cdr3_length: 16; clone_size: .; v_call: TRBV7-6; d_call: TRBD2; cdr3_aa: CASSSLAGGRLVEQYF; cdr3_nt: TGTGCCAGCAGCTCACTAGCGGGGGGCCGATTGGTCGAGCAGTACTTC
j_call: TRBJ1-1; cdr3_length: 13; clone_size: .; v_call: TRBV6-1; d_call: TRBD1; cdr3_aa: CASKGQGWTEAFF; cdr3_nt: TGTGCCAGCAAGGGACAGGGATGGACTGAAGCTTTCTTT
j_call: TRBJ2-7; cdr3_length: 15; clone_size: .; v_call: TRBV6-5; d_call: TRBD2; cdr3_aa: CASSYSGLAGYEQYF; cdr3_nt: TGTGCCAGCAGTTACTCAGGACTAGCGGGCTACGAGCAGTACTTC
j_call: TRBJ1-1; cdr3_length: 13; clone_size: few; v_call: TRBV5-4; d_call: .; cdr3_aa: CASSLAGYWEAFF; cdr3_nt: TGTGCCAGCAGCTTGGCCGGGTATTGGGAAGCTTTCTTT
j_call: TRBJ1-5; cdr3_length: 20; clone_size: once; v_call: TRBV18; d_call: TRBD1; cdr3_aa: CASSPPWLGTGGRGNQPQHF; cdr3_nt: TGTGCCAGCTCACCACCTTGGTTAGGGACAGGGGGCCGAGGCAATCAGCCCCAGCATTTT
j_call: TRBJ1-5; cdr3_length: 12; clone_size: .; v_call: TRBV28; d_call: .; cdr3_aa: CASWGGNQPQHF; cdr3_nt: TGTGCCTCCTGGGGAGGGAATCAGCCCCAGCATTTT
j_call: TRBJ2-1; cdr3_length: 16; clone_size: .; v_call: TRBV19; d_call: TRBD2; cdr3_aa: CASSHFGTSGAGEQFF; cdr3_nt: TGTGCCAGTAGTCATTTCGGGACTAGCGGGGCGGGGGAGCAGTTCTTC
j_call: TRBJ2-1; cdr3_length: 15; clone_size: .; v_call: TRBV19; d_call: .; cdr3_aa: CASRFRGNGYNEQFF; cdr3_nt: TGTGCCAGTAGATTTCGGGGGAATGGTTACAATGAGCAGTTCTTC
j_call: TRBJ1-3; cdr3_length: 18; clone_size: .; v_call: TRBV13; d_call: TRBD1; cdr3_aa: CASSLGAGTGGIGNTIYF; cdr3_nt: TGTGCCAGCAGCTTAGGCGCCGGGACAGGGGGAATAGGAAACACCATATATTTT
j_call: TRBJ1-2; cdr3_length: 16; clone_size: .; v_call: TRBV27; d_call: .; cdr3_aa: CASRPLVGVGVYGYTF; cdr3_nt: TGTGCCAGCAGACCCCTCGTTGGGGTAGGGGTGTATGGCTACACCTTC
j_call: TRBJ2-5; cdr3_length: 17; clone_size: .; v_call: TRBV5-6; d_call: .; cdr3_aa: CASTLGGPKFPAETQYF; cdr3_nt: TGTGCCAGCACCTTGGGTGGCCCCAAGTTTCCAGCGGAGACCCAGTACTTC
j_call: TRBJ1-5; cdr3_length: 18; clone_size: once; v_call: TRBV28; d_call: TRBD1; cdr3_aa: CASSLRDRLIYSNQPQHF; cdr3_nt: TGTGCCAGCAGCCTTCGGGACAGACTTATCTATAGCAATCAGCCCCAGCATTTT
j_call: TRBJ1-2; cdr3_length: 15; clone_size: .; v_call: TRBV7-9; d_call: .; cdr3_aa: CASTHSRRQYYGYTF; cdr3_nt: TGTGCCAGCACCCACTCCAGGCGACAATACTATGGCTACACCTTC
j_call: TRBJ2-3; cdr3_length: 16; clone_size: .; v_call: TRBV10-2; d_call: .; cdr3_aa: CASSGIQRLSTDTQYF; cdr3_nt: TGCGCCAGCAGTGGTATTCAGCGGCTTAGCACAGATACGCAGTATTTT
j_call: TRBJ2-7; cdr3_length: 15; clone_size: .; v_call: TRBV2; d_call: .; cdr3_aa: CASSGGGQGTYEQYF; cdr3_nt: TGTGCCAGCAGCGGGGGGGGACAGGGAACCTACGAGCAGTACTTC
j_call: TRBJ2-3; cdr3_length: 15; clone_size: .; v_call: TRBV30; d_call: .; cdr3_aa: CASEPDSGDTDTQYF; cdr3_nt: TGTGCCTCCGAACCTGACTCGGGTGACACAGATACGCAGTATTTT
j_call: TRBJ2-1; cdr3_length: 17; clone_size: .; v_call: TRBV2; d_call: TRBD2; cdr3_aa: CASSPTSGGPSYNEQFF; cdr3_nt: TGTGCCAGCAGCCCAACTAGCGGGGGACCATCCTACAATGAGCAGTTCTTC
j_call: TRBJ2-6; cdr3_length: 18; clone_size: .; v_call: TRBV4-1; d_call: .; cdr3_aa: CASSQANALGTGANVLTF; cdr3_nt: TGCGCCAGCAGCCAAGCGAACGCCCTCGGGACAGGGGCCAACGTCCTGACTTTC
j_call: TRBJ2-1; cdr3_length: 14; clone_size: .; v_call: TRBV9; d_call: TRBD1; cdr3_aa: CASSGAGGFDEQFF; cdr3_nt: TGTGCCAGCAGCGGGGCAGGGGGCTTCGATGAGCAGTTCTTC
j_call: TRBJ2-3; cdr3_length: 16; clone_size: .; v_call: TRBV5-6; d_call: TRBD1; cdr3_aa: CASSLGGTGVTDTQYF; cdr3_nt: TGTGCCAGCAGCTTGGGGGGGACAGGGGTCACAGATACGCAGTATTTT
j_call: TRBJ2-1; cdr3_length: 13; clone_size: .; v_call: TRBV28; d_call: TRBD1; cdr3_aa: CASSRGPGNEQFF; cdr3_nt: TGTGCCAGCAGCAGGGGGCCCGGCAATGAGCAGTTCTTC
j_call: TRBJ1-5; cdr3_length: 13; clone_size: .; v_call: TRBV2; d_call: .; cdr3_aa: CASSEWRDQPQHF; cdr3_nt: TGTGCCAGCAGTGAGTGGAGAGATCAGCCCCAGCATTTT
j_call: TRBJ1-1; cdr3_length: 14; clone_size: .; v_call: TRBV19; d_call: .; cdr3_aa: CASSPETVYTEAFF; cdr3_nt: TGTGCCAGTAGTCCGGAGACAGTTTATACTGAAGCTTTCTTT
j_call: TRBJ2-3; cdr3_length: 16; clone_size: .; v_call: TRBV19; d_call: TRBD2; cdr3_aa: CASSIWRERGTDTQYF; cdr3_nt: TGTGCCAGTAGTATATGGCGGGAGAGGGGCACAGATACGCAGTATTTT
j_call: TRBJ2-3; cdr3_length: 15; clone_size: once; v_call: TRBV6-5; d_call: TRBD1; cdr3_aa: CASRQGMGLSDTQYF; cdr3_nt: TGTGCCAGCAGACAGGGGATGGGGTTATCAGATACGCAGTATTTT
j_call: TRBJ2-4; cdr3_length: 15; clone_size: .; v_call: TRBV5-4; d_call: TRBD1; cdr3_aa: CAFRDGTGAQNIQYF; cdr3_nt: TGTGCCTTTAGGGACGGGACAGGGGCCCAAAACATTCAGTACTTC
j_call: TRBJ2-1; cdr3_length: 14; clone_size: .; v_call: TRBV19; d_call: .; cdr3_aa: CASSIVGGLNEQFF; cdr3_nt: TGTGCCAGTAGTATAGTGGGCGGACTCAATGAGCAGTTCTTC
j_call: TRBJ1-2; cdr3_length: 14; clone_size: .; v_call: TRBV6-1; d_call: .; cdr3_aa: CASSDTGLGYGYTF; cdr3_nt: TGTGCCAGCAGTGATACAGGGCTAGGCTATGGCTACACCTTC
j_call: TRBJ1-1; cdr3_length: 15; clone_size: once; v_call: TRBV28; d_call: .; cdr3_aa: CASTSPRGFNTEAFF; cdr3_nt: TGTGCCAGCACCTCCCCCCGGGGTTTTAACACTGAAGCTTTCTTT
j_call: TRBJ2-3; cdr3_length: 19; clone_size: .; v_call: TRBV6-1; d_call: .; cdr3_aa: CASSVNALSGTSFSDTQYF; cdr3_nt: TGTGCCAGCAGTGTTAATGCCCTTAGCGGAACTAGCTTTTCAGATACGCAGTATTTT
j_call: TRBJ2-5; cdr3_length: 15; clone_size: .; v_call: TRBV7-9; d_call: .; cdr3_aa: CASSRTNVRQETQYF; cdr3_nt: TGTGCCAGCAGCCGGACAAACGTTCGCCAAGAGACCCAGTACTTC
j_call: TRBJ1-1; cdr3_length: 12; clone_size: .; v_call: TRBV29-1; d_call: .; cdr3_aa: CSVVRGYTEAFF; cdr3_nt: TGCAGCGTTGTTCGGGGGTACACTGAAGCTTTCTTT
j_call: TRBJ2-7; cdr3_length: 12; clone_size: .; v_call: TRBV5-6; d_call: .; cdr3_aa: CASSLRGAEQYF; cdr3_nt: TGTGCCAGCAGCTTGCGGGGGGCCGAGCAGTACTTC